The 3 T cell receptor beta chains given below trace back to one sample, sequenced in a study of monozygotic twins with inflammatory bowel disease (dated by TCRdb to about 2019). The protocol used for the library was 5' RACE. Data came from an Illumina HiSeq 2500. Each CDR3 protein sequence appears as one entry after TCRdb reprocessed the reads, and no DNA is included. The sample table holds around 370,000 distinct CDR3 sequences. Together, the top ten hold 2.5% to 3% of the sample. The sequencing sample was made of blood. The receptor source for this set is a human donor with ulcerative colitis or Crohn's disease, or a healthy co-twin of an affected twin (not recorded which).

The chain employs TRBV20-1 and TRBJ1-5. Germline lookup yields CDR1 DFQATT and CDR2 SNEGSKA (reference sequence). The CDR3 length is 16 residues. The CDR3 is CSAQRMGGLSNQPQHF.

The V and J genes are TRBV12-1 and TRBJ1-6. TRBV12-1 is labeled a pseudogene. The CDR3 runs 11 residues. CDR3: CASSYRTPPDF.

CDR3 protein: CASSFSVLNTDTQYF. V is TRBV27 and J is TRBJ2-3. This CDR3 comprises 15 residues. From germline, CDR1 is MNHEY and CDR2 SMNVEV (reference sequence).